The sequence of this T cell receptor beta chain was determined in a study of cytomegalovirus exposure and HLA in healthy donors. For the study at large: The same platform as the approximately 670 first-cohort repertoires was used for the 90 to 150 validation repertoires, a later analysis reported. The study's findings and limits: Cytomegalovirus-associated status was assigned to some 160 TCR beta chains. The classifier reportedly diagnosed cytomegalovirus status with high specificity and sensitivity.

The protocol was immunoSEQ multiplex PCR, while the TCRdb copy is restricted to in-frame clones and leaves out a portion. In the table there are around 300,000 clones, 88% of which are singletons. The J segment lost 4 bases and the V segment lost 0 bases, leaving 5 bases of the junction unmatched. Germline V gene lookup returns CDR1 LNHNV and CDR2 YYDKDF (reference sequence). The CDR3 is 15 residues long. To note about this clone: What it recognizes is unknown.

The TCR comes from a woman under 30 in good health and CMV-seronegative. The chain uses TRBV15 and TRBJ2-5, with 7 bases aligning to TRBD2. Input material: PBMCs. In nucleotides, the CDR3 is TGTGCCACCAGCAGAGATTTGGGGGAGGGAGAGACCCAGTACTTC. It translates to CATSRDLGEGETQYF.